This T cell receptor (beta chain) is drawn from a study of T-cell memory formation after mild COVID-19. The overall study: TCR clusters showed largely donor specificity.

TCRdb itself ran the 5' RACE reads through MiXCR, one entry per CDR3 protein. The sample has tens of thousands of distinct CDR3 sequences; roughly 15% are singletons. A remark on this clonotype: Its target is unknown.

Notes on the study in general: Contracting clones from day 15 to 85 showed balanced CD4/CD8; later expanders favored CD4+. Contracting CD4+ clones sat mainly in CM and EM; CD8+ in EMRA.

This CDR3 region has 15 residues. In germline, CDR1 is MNHNS, CDR2 SASEGT. V lost 6 bases and J lost 2, with 15 bases in between. The source is a man aged 18 to 29 who had mild COVID-19 (a few samples of this study predate the infection). Cell type and time point are not known. Source material: PBMCs or a T cell subset sorted from them (not recorded which). This chain joins TRBV6-1 and TRBJ2-3, with D maybe TRBD2 (5 bases). DNA of the CDR3: TGTGCCAGCAGGAAAGACTACCTGCTCACAGATACGCAGTATTTT. Amino acid sequence: CASRKDYLLTDTQYF.